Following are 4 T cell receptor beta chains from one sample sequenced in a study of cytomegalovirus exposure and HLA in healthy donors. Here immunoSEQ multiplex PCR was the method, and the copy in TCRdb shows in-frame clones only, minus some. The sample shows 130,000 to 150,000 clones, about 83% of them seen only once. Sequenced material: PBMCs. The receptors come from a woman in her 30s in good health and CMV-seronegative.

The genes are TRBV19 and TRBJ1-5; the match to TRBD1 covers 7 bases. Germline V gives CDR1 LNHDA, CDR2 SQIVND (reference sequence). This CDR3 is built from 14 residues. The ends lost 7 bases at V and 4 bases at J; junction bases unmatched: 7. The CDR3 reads CASKGPRGNQPQHF. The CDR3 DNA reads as TGTGCCAGTAAGGGTCCCAGGGGGAATCAGCCCCAGCATTTT.

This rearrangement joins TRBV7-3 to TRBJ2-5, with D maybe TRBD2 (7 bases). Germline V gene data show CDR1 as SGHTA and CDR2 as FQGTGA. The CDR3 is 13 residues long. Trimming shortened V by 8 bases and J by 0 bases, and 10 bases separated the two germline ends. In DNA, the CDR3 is TGTGCCAGCGGGAGGGGGTACCAAGAGACCCAGTACTTC. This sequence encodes CASGRGYQETQYF.

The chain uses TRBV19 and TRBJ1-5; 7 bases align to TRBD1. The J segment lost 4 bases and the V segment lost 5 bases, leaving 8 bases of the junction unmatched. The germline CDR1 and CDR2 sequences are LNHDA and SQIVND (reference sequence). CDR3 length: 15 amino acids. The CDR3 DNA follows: TGTGCCAGTAGTCCAAGACAGGGAGGTAATCAGCCCCAGCATTTT. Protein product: CASSPRQGGNQPQHF.

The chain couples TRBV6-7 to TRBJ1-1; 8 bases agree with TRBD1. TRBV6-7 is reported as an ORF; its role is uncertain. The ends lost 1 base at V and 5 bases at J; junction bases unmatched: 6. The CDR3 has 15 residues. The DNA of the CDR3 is TGTGCCAGCAGTTACTGCAGGGGGCGCGGGACTGAAGCTTTCTTT. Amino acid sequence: CASSYCRGRGTEAFF.